These 10 T cell receptor beta chains originate from one sample sequenced in a study of regulatory T cells in long-lasting Graves disease. To make TCR beta libraries, researchers used iRepertoire HTBI primers and Arm-PCR of CDR3 regions. MiXCR was run by TCRdb on the multiplex PCR reads, yielding one entry per CDR3 protein. Among around 250,000 distinct CDR3 sequences listed, around 18% were seen once. Regarding time point: newly diagnosed GD, antithyroid drugs for less than 3 months. Scientists built the TCR library using RNA that was extracted from PBMCs. This sample was also put to use in a study of T cells in Graves' hyperthyroidism and ophthalmopathy.

The specimen comprised peripheral blood mononuclear cells (PBMCs), sampled at new diagnosis, from a patient treated with antithyroid drugs. The receptors were gathered from a woman aged 30 to 39 with Graves disease.

This clonotype was seen repeatedly, ten times or more. V and J are TRBV6-1 and TRBJ1-1; D is ambiguous. Germline V gene sequence: CDR1 MNHNS, CDR2 SASEGT. The germline V and J ends were trimmed by 2 bases and 5 bases, with 15 bases remaining between them. The CDR3 loop spans 15 amino acids. CDR3 sequence: CASSESGIPLTEAFF. For the CDR3, the DNA is TGTGCCAGCAGTGAAAGCGGGATCCCCCTTACTGAAGCTTTCTTT.

The genes are TRBV19 and TRBJ2-2, with 13 bases matching TRBD2. The CDR3 runs 18 residues. Germline trimming cut 7 bases from V and 2 bases from J; bases unmatched to any gene: 10. Germline loops: CDR1 LNHDA, CDR2 SQIVND (reference sequence). CDR3 nucleotide sequence: TGTGCCAGTAAGGGTCGGGGGACTAGCGGGGATAACACCGGGGAGCTGTTTTTT. Translating gives CASKGRGTSGDNTGELFF.

The chain uses TRBV12-3 or TRBV12-4 and TRBJ2-7; 7 nucleotides line up with TRBD2. The CDR3 loop spans 14 amino acids. V trimming: 3 bases; J trimming: 1 base; junction bases outside the gene matches: 3. CDR3 bases: TGTGCCAGCAGTTTGGGGGGGGTTTCCTACGAGCAGTACTTC. The encoded protein is CASSLGGVSYEQYF.

This clonotype has a count of ten or more. This chain uses TRBV10-3 with TRBJ1-5; 8 nucleotides align to TRBD1. Germline V gene lookup returns CDR1 ENHRY and CDR2 SYGVKD. Unmatched junction bases numbered 5, after V lost 4 bases and J lost 3 bases. The CDR3 loop spans 15 amino acids. The CDR3 nucleotides are TGTGCCATCAGTGCAGGACAGGGCCTCAATCAGCCCCAGCATTTT. As protein: CAISAGQGLNQPQHF.

This clonotype was counted many times. V and J are TRBV25-1 and TRBJ1-2, with 7 bases lining up with TRBD1. This CDR3 contains 18 residues. With 6 bases clipped from V and 1 base from J, the junction kept 17 bases outside the gene matches. The V gene's germline CDR1 is MGHDK and CDR2 SYGVNS. The CDR3 sequence: CASRNKGQDRRNNYGYTF. The CDR3, as DNA: TGTGCCAGCAGAAATAAAGGGCAGGACAGGAGAAATAACTATGGCTACACCTTC.

This clonotype was seen repeatedly, ten times or more. The chain is built from TRBV27 and TRBJ1-4; D is undetermined. V dropped 5 bases and J dropped 0 bases, with 10 bases sitting between them. Per germline, CDR1 MNHEY and CDR2 SMNVEV (reference sequence). The CDR3 is made up of 15 amino acids. The CDR3 spells CASSPGGPTNEKLFF. CDR3 DNA sequence: TGTGCCAGCAGTCCCGGAGGCCCAACTAATGAAAAACTGTTTTTT.

In its sample, this clonotype was seen a few times. The chain recombines TRBV6-1 with TRBJ2-3; a possible D gene is TRBD2 (7 bases). CDR1 is MNHNS and CDR2 is SASEGT in the germline V gene. The CDR3 has 16 residues. V was pared by 6 bases and J by 5 bases, with 21 bases between. The CDR3 is CASSHPWGGGQDTQYF. CDR3 bases: TGTGCCAGCAGCCACCCTTGGGGGGGGGGCCAAGATACGCAGTATTTT.

This clonotype was seen ten or more times. This chain joins TRBV20-1 and TRBJ1-1; D unclear. V dropped 1 base and J dropped 1 base, with 13 bases sitting between them. CDR1 is DFQATT and CDR2 is SNEGSKA in the germline V gene (reference sequence). The CDR3 spans 15 residues. The CDR3 protein is CSARGLTRRNTEAFF. For the CDR3, the DNA is TGCAGTGCTAGAGGTCTAACGCGTCGGAACACTGAAGCTTTCTTT.

The V and J genes are TRBV6-1 and TRBJ1-5, with a possible D match to TRBD1 (6 bases). The CDR3 has 14 residues. Germline lookup yields CDR1 MNHNS and CDR2 SASEGT. V lost 5 bases and J 7 bases, leaving 15 bases between the germline ends. The CDR3 DNA sequence: TGTGCCAGCAGTCCTCTGGACAGCCTACAGCCCCAGCATTTT. Its protein is CASSPLDSLQPQHF.

This clonotype occurred many times. J is TRBJ2-7 and V is TRBV6-1; D possibly corresponds to TRBD2 (6 bases). Germline V gene sequence: CDR1 MNHNS, CDR2 SASEGT. V was shortened by 1 base and J by 4 bases, with 14 bases between the two germline ends. The CDR3 covers 15 residues. In nucleotides, the CDR3 is TGTGCCAGCAGTGAAGTTGGGACTTACCCTTACGAGCAGTACTTC. Its translation: CASSEVGTYPYEQYF.